This T cell receptor (beta chain) derives from a study of early T cells in non-severe SARS-CoV-2 infection. Study information: The authors sequenced bulk RNA from unsorted whole blood, leaving chains unpaired.

Individual cDNA molecules were tagged with unique molecular identifiers. TCRdb re-derived calls from the 5' RACE reads in MiXCR, one entry per CDR3 protein. The repertoire has about 69,000 distinct CDR3 sequences, around 15% of them found once; the top ten carry roughly 13%. General study results and limits: The study's VDJdb matching favored anti-spike CD8 responses and missed private and CD4 specificities.

About this clonotype: The antigen remains undetermined.

CDR3 length: 20 residues. The V segment lost 1 base and the J segment 4 bases; nucleotides outside the gene matches: 16. CDR1 and CDR2 from the germline V gene are SGHAT and FQNNGV. Sequenced material: whole blood. The clonotype comes from an adult who was a healthcare worker with PCR-confirmed SARS-CoV-2 infection or an uninfected control (not recorded which). The chain combines TRBV11-2 with TRBJ2-2, with 9 nucleotides matching TRBD2. Written as DNA, the CDR3 is TGTGCCAGCAGCTTAGGGAGGCGGGGGGGCCTCCTGTTAAGCACCGGGGAGCTGTTTTTT. This codes for CASSLGRRGGLLLSTGELFF.